This T cell receptor beta chain originates from a study of ipilimumab plus nivolumab after autologous stem cell transplantation. V shed 5 bases and J shed 3 bases, with 14 bases lying between them. CDR3 size: 15 residues. Germline V CDR1 and CDR2: SGHVS, FNYEAQ. Starting 14 to 28 days after autologous transplant, ipilimumab 1 mg/kg was given. Profiled with immunoSEQ multiplex PCR; TCRdb holds only in-frame clones, not every one. The sample carries 15,000 to 20,000 clones, about 80% recorded once. This clone is deemed medium-sized. The chain links TRBV7-6 to TRBJ2-1, with D tentatively TRBD1 (6 bases). The receptor was derived from a male donor with diffuse large B-cell lymphoma. This specimen consisted of PBMCs, obtained in a trial of ipilimumab plus nivolumab as post-transplant consolidation. The DNA of the CDR3 is TGTGCCAGCAGCCTCCCCACAGGGAGCTACAATGAGCAGTTCTTC. Translating it yields CASSLPTGSYNEQFF.